This T cell receptor beta chain was found in a study of circulating CD8 cells and anti-PD-1 response in melanoma. The overall study: Complete or partial response defined responders; stable or progressive disease, non-responders.

Overall study findings and caveats: Published repertoire comparisons used only baseline and M1 samples from a small cohort with few responders. Diversity ranked highest in DNEG and lowest in TIGIT subsets.

This clonotype is medium-sized (0.01 to 0.1%). Its antigen is currently unknown. Using approximately 16 ng of total RNA, TCR libraries were made with the QIAseq Immune Repertoire TCR panel. MiXCR, run by TCRdb on the reads, gives a single entry per CDR3 protein. The table lists hundreds of distinct CDR3 sequences, approximately 7.2% of them singletons. Four subsets defined by PD-1 and/or TIGIT were sorted from live CD3+CD8+TCRalphabeta+ cells. The germline V gene encodes CDR1 LNHDA and CDR2 SQIVND (reference sequence). V lost 3 bases, J lost 0 bases, and 6 bases lay in between. The CDR3 is made up of 15 amino acids.

This receptor was taken from a human donor with melanoma. The V gene is TRBV19, the J gene TRBJ1-6; D remains unclear. The input for sequencing was CD8+ T cells from PBMCs, taken at baseline or after one month of anti-PD-1 therapy (not recorded which). The CDR3, as DNA: TGTGCCAGTAGTATTGAGAGCTCCTATAATTCACCCCTCCACTTT. Amino acid sequence: CASSIESSYNSPLHF.